The clone carrying this TCR beta chain is medium-sized in the sample. Its antigen is unknown. Germline values: CDR1 MDHEN, CDR2 SYDVKM. The CDR3 length is 15 residues. V was cut by 6 bases and J by 2 bases, with 17 bases left in between. The data originate from a study of metastatic and nonmetastatic thyroid tumors. Across the whole study: Samples came from malignant and benign thyroid patients, and repertoires were compared across blood and tumor or nodule tissue.

Per the original data handling: The study built a papillary thyroid cancer distant-metastasis classifier from CDR3 differences across clinicopathological groups. TCRdb re-analyzed the PCR reads through MiXCR. TCRdb's processing, not the study's, gives the V and J calls here. In the table there are 32,000 or so clones, roughly a sixth of which are singletons. The study, taken as a whole, reports: Relative to benign nodules, malignant thyroid tumors were reportedly characterized by significantly elevated TCR beta diversity in blood and tumor.

Every patient was untreated before thyroid surgery. The sample taken for sequencing was blood. V and J are TRBV28 and TRBJ2-7; weak D call: TRBD1 (7 bases). This receptor was obtained from a male donor with papillary thyroid cancer or a benign thyroid nodule (not recorded which). Some clones in this sample may be carry-over from other donors' samples. The CDR3 protein is CASREGAAAPYEQYF. CDR3 coding DNA: TGTGCCAGCAGGGAGGGGGCAGCGGCCCCCTACGAGCAGTACTTC.